The present T cell receptor beta chain was sequenced within a study of blood T cells in healthy people across ages. Study-wide points: Strongly correlated with naive T cell percentage was TCR beta diversity. Estimated diversity, derived from one million T cells, was regarded as an underestimate. Because donor CMV status was unknown, expanded clonotype changes were possibly confounded.

About this clonotype: The antigen is unknown.

Germline loops: CDR1 SGHRS, CDR2 YFSETQ. Trimming stripped 4 bases from V and 5 bases from J, with 13 bases between. The CDR3 contains 14 residues. With a J-beta primer mix and a sample-barcoded 5' primer, a second PCR ran about 7 to 12 cycles. TCRdb redid the calling of the 5' RACE reads with MiXCR, one entry per CDR3 protein. The data contain over 950,000 distinct CDR3 sequences, just over 50% of them singletons. Sequenced: blood. The clonotype originates from a woman in her sixties in good health. The chain employs TRBV5-1 and TRBJ2-1; tentatively, D is TRBD1 or TRBD2 (5 bases each). DNA of the CDR3: TGCGCCAGCAGCGTTGGGACCGTGCACAATGAGCAGTTCTTC. It codes for CASSVGTVHNEQFF.